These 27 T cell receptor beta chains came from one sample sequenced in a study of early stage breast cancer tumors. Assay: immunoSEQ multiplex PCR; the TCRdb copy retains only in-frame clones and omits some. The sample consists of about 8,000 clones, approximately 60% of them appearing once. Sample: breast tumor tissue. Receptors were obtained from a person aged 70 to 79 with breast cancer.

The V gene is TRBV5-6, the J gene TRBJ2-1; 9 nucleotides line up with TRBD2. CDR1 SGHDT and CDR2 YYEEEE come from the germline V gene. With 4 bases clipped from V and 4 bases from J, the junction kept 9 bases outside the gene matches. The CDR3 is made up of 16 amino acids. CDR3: CASSQGAGGQYNEQFF. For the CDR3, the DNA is TGTGCCAGCAGCCAGGGAGCGGGGGGACAGTACAATGAGCAGTTCTTC.

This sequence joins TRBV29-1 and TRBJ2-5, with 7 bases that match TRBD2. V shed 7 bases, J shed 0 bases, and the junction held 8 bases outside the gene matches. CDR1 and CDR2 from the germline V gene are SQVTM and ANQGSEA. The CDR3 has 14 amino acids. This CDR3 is CSARWGGYQETQYF. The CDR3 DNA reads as TGCAGCGCACGTTGGGGGGGATACCAAGAGACCCAGTACTTC.

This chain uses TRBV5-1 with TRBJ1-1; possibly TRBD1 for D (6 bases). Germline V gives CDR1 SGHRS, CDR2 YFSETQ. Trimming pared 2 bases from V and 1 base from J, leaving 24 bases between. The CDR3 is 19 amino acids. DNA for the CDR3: TGCGCCAGCAGCTTAGGGGGTGGATCCGGACACTCGAAGAACACTGAAGCTTTCTTT. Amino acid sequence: CASSLGGGSGHSKNTEAFF.

The CDR3 here is CSVDFAGSGNTIYF. The CDR3 DNA reads as TGCAGCGTTGACTTCGCAGGGTCTGGAAACACCATATATTTT. V is TRBV29-1 and J is TRBJ1-3; D perhaps matches TRBD1 (5 bases). The V end lost 3 bases, the J end lost 1 base, and 10 bases lay between the germline ends. This CDR3 has 14 amino acids. Germline CDR1 is SQVTM and CDR2 is ANQGSEA.

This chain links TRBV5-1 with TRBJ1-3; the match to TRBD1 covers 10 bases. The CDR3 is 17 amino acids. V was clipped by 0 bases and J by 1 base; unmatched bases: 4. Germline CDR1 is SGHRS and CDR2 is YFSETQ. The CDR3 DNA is TGCGCCAGCAGCTTGGGCTTGGACAGGGGGTCTGGAAACACCATATATTTT. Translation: CASSLGLDRGSGNTIYF.

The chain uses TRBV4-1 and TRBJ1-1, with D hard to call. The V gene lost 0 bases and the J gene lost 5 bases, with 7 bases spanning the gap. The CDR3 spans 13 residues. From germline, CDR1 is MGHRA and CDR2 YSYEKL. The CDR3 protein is CASSQDRGTEAFF. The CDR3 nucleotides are TGCGCCAGCAGCCAAGATCGCGGGACTGAAGCTTTCTTT.

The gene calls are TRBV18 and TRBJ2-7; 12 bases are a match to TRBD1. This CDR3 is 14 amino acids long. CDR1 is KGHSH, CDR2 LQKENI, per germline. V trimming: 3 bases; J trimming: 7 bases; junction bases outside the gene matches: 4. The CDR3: CASSPGQGAREQYF. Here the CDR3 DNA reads TGTGCCAGCTCACCGGGACAGGGGGCGAGGGAGCAGTACTTC.

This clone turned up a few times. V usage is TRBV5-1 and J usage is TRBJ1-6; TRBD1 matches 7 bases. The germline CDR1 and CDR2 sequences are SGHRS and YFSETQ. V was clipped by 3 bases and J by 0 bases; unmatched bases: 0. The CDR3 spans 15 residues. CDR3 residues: CASSWDSSYNSPLHF. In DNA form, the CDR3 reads TGCGCCAGCAGCTGGGACAGCTCCTATAATTCACCCCTCCACTTT.

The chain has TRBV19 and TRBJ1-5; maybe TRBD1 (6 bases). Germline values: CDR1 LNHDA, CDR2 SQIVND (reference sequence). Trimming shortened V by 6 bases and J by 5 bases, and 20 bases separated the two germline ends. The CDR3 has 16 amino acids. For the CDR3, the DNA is TGTGCCAGTAGCAAGGGGAGCAGGGGCCCCTATCAGCCCCAGCATTTT. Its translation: CASSKGSRGPYQPQHF.

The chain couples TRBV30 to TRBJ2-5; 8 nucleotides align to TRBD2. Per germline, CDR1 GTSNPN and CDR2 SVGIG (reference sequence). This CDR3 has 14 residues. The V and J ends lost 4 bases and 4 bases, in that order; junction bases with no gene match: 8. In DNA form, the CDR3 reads TGTGCCTGGACACGGGGGGGCCTTGGAGAGACCCAGTACTTC. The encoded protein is CAWTRGGLGETQYF. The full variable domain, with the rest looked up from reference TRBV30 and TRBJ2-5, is SQTIHQWPATLVQPVGSPLSLECTVEGTSNPNLYWYRQAAGRGLQLLFYSVGIGQISSEVPQNLSASRPQDRQFILSSKKLLLSDSGFYLCAWTRGGLGETQYFGPGTRLLVL.

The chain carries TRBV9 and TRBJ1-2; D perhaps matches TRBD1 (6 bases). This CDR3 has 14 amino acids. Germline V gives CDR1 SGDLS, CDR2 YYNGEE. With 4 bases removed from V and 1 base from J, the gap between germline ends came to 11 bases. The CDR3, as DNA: TGTGCCAGCAGCCTCGGCAGGGGTAACTATGGCTACACCTTC. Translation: CASSLGRGNYGYTF.

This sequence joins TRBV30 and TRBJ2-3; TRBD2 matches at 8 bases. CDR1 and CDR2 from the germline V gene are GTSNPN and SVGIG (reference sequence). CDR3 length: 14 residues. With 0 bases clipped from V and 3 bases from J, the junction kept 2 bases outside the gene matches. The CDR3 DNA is TGTGCCTGGAGTGTAGCGGGGGCAACAGATACGCAGTATTTT. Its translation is CAWSVAGATDTQYF.

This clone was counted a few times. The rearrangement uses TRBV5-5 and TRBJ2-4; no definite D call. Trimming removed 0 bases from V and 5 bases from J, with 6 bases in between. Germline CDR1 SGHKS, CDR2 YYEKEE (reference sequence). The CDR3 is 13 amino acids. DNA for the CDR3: TGTGCCAGCAGCTTGGCGCCAGAAAACATTCAGTACTTC. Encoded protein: CASSLAPENIQYF.

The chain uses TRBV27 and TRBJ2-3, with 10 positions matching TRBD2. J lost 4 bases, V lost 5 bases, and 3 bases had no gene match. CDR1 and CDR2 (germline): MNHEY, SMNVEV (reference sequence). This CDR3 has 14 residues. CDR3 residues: CASSSGGAPDTQYF. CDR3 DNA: TGTGCCAGCAGTAGCGGGGGGGCACCAGATACGCAGTATTTT.

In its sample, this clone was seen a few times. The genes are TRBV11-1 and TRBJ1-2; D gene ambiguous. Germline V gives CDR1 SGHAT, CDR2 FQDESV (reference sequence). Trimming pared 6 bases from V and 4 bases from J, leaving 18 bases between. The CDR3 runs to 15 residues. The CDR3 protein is CASRPIPPEGYGYTF. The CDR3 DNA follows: TGTGCCAGCAGGCCCATCCCCCCGGAGGGCTATGGCTACACCTTC.

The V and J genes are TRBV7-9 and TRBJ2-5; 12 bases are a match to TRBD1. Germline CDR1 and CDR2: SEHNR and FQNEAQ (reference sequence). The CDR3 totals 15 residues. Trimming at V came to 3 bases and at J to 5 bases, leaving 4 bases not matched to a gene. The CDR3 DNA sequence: TGTGCCAGCAGCTTCGGGACAGGGGGCGCGGAGACCCAGTACTTC. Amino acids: CASSFGTGGAETQYF.

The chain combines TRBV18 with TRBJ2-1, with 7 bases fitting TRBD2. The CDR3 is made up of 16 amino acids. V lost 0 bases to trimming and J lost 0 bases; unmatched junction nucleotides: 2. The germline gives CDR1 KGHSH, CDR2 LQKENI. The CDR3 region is CASSPPGGSSYNEQFF. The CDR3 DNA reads TGTGCCAGCTCACCACCGGGAGGGAGCTCCTACAATGAGCAGTTCTTC.

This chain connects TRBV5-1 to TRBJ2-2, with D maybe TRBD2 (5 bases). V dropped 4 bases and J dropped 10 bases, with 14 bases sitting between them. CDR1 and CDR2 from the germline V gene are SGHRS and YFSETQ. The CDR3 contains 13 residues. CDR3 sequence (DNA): TGCGCCAGCAGCCGAGGACTGGGGTCGGAGCTGTTTTTT. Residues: CASSRGLGSELFF.

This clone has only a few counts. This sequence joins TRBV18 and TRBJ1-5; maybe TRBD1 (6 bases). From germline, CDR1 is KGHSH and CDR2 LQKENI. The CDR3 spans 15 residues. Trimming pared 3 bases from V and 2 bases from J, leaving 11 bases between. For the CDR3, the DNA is TGTGCCAGCTCACCCGGGACACAGGGCAATCAGCCCCAGCATTTT. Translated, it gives CASSPGTQGNQPQHF.

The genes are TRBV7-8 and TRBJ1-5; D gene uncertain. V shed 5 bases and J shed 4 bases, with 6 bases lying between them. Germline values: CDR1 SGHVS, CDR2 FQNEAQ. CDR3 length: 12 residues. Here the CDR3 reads CASSQQNQPQHF. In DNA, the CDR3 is TGTGCCAGCAGCCAACAAAATCAGCCCCAGCATTTT.

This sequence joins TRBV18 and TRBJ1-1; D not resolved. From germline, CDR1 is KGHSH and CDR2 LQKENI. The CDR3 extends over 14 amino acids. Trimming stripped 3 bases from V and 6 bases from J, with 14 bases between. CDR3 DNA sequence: TGTGCCAGCTCACCTCGGGAGGCCTCACCTGAAGCTTTCTTT. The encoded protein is CASSPREASPEAFF.

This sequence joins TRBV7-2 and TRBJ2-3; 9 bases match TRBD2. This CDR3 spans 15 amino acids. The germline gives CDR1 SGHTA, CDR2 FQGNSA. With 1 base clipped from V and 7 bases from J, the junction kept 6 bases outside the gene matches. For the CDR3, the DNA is TGTGCCAGCAGCTTAGGGGCGGGGGGGCAAAATACGCAGTATTTT. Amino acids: CASSLGAGGQNTQYF.

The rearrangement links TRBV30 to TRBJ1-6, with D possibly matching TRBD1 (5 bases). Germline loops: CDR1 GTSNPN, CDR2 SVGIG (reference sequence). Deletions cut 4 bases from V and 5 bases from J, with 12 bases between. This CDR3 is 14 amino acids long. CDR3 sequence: CAWNRGQNNSPLHF. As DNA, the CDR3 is TGTGCCTGGAATAGGGGCCAAAATAATTCACCCCTCCACTTT.

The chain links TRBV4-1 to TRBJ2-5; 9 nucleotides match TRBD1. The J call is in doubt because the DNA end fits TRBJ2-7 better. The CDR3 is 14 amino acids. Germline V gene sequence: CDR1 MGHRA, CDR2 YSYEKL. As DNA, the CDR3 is TGCGCCAGCACTGTGGACAGGGGCCCCTACGAGCAGTACTTC. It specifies CASTVDRGPYEQYF.

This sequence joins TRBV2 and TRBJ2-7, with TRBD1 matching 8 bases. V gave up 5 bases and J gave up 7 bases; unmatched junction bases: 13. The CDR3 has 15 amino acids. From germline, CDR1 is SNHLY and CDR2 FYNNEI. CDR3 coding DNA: TGTGCCAGCAGTCCAAGGGGACAGGTGTCCCGAGAGCAGTACTTC. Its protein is CASSPRGQVSREQYF.

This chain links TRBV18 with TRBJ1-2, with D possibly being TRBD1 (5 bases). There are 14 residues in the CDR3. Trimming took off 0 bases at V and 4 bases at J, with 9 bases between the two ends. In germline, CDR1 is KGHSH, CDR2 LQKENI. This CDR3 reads CASSPPGRAYGYTF. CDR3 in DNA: TGTGCCAGCTCACCACCCGGCAGGGCCTATGGCTACACCTTC.

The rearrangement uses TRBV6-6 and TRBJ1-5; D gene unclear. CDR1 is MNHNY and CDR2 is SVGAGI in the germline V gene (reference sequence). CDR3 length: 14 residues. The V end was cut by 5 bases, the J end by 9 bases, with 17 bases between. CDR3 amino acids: CASSGGLGESPQHF. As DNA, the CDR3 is TGTGCCAGCAGTGGAGGACTGGGAGAGTCGCCCCAGCATTTT.